This record covers a single T cell receptor (beta chain). Germline V gene lookup returns CDR1 SEHNR and CDR2 FQNEAQ (reference sequence). The CDR3 runs 11 residues. V was pared by 3 bases and J by 1 base, with 0 bases between. The record originates from a study of CD8 T cells in Susac syndrome. Random hexamers were used to reverse transcribe an amount of roughly 0.5 to 1 ug RNA. TCRdb reprocessed the immunoSEQ multiplex PCR reads via MiXCR and lists one record per CDR3 protein. There are approximately 120,000 distinct CDR3 sequences in the sample; about 95% occur only once, and approximately 0.092% lies in the top ten.

The chain recombines TRBV7-9 with TRBJ1-2; D not certain. This TCR was recovered from a human donor in good health. Source material: CD4+ T cells from PBMCs. CDR3 region: CASSFNYGYTF. CDR3 nucleotides: TGTGCCAGCAGCTTTAACTATGGCTACACCTTC.